What follows are 3 T cell receptor beta chains derived from one specimen sequenced in a study of CD8+CD57+ T cells in acquired aplastic anemia. Genomic DNA templated the TCR beta VDJ and CDR3 profiling. TCRdb reprocessed the reads with MiXCR, giving one entry per CDR3 protein. Altogether 400,000 to 600,000 distinct CDR3 sequences are present, around 30% being singletons, with the ten largest covering less than 0.85%. Patients chosen for sequencing had CD8+CD57+ cells that had expanded, as shown by flow cytometry. Sequencing used sorted CD4+, CD8+, or CD8+CD57+ T cells (not recorded which) from PBMCs. These TCRs come from a human donor with aplastic anemia.

The genes are TRBV28 and TRBJ1-2; D might be TRBD1 (5 bases). CDR1 MDHEN and CDR2 SYDVKM come from the germline V gene. The ends were cut back, 4 bases at V and 3 bases at J, with 18 bases in the middle. The CDR3 is made up of 16 amino acids. CDR3 amino acids: CASSSPSPGRDYGYTF. The CDR3 region has the DNA TGTGCCAGCAGTTCCCCCAGCCCAGGGAGGGACTATGGCTACACCTTC.

This clonotype has ten or more counts. This rearrangement joins TRBV5-1 to TRBJ1-6, with 7 bases identical to TRBD1. The CDR3 loop spans 14 amino acids. Germline loops: CDR1 SGHRS, CDR2 YFSETQ. The V segment lost 4 bases and the J segment 10 bases; nucleotides outside the gene matches: 8. CDR3 DNA sequence: TGCGCCAGCAGCGCATTACAGGGGAACTCACCCCTCCACTTT. Amino acids: CASSALQGNSPLHF.

For this clonotype: Being one base from a much bigger clone, this may be a read error. The CDR3 DNA sequence: TGTGCCGTCAGTGAGTCGGGACTAGGTACAGATACGCAGTATTTT. It is translated as CAVSESGLGTDTQYF. The J gene is TRBJ2-3, the V gene TRBV10-3, with TRBD2 matching 8 bases. The CDR3 consists of 15 residues. Germline CDR1 and CDR2: ENHRY and SYGVKD.